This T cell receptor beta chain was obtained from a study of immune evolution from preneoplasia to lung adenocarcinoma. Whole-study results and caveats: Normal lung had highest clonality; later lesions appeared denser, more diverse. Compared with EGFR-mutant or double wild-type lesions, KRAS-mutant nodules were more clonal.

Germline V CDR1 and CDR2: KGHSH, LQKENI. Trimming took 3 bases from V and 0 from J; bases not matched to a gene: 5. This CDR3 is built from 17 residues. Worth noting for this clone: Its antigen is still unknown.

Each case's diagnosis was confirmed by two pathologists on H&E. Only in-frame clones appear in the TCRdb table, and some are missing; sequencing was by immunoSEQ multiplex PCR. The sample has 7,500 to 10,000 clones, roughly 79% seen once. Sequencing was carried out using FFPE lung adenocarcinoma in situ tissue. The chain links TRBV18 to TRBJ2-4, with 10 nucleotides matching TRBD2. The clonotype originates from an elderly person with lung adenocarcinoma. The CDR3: CASSPMSGGAAKNIQYF. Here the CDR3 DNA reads TGTGCCAGCTCACCTATGAGCGGGGGGGCAGCCAAAAACATTCAGTACTTC.